The source of this T cell receptor beta chain is a study of CD8 T cells in Susac syndrome. With random hexamers, reverse transcription was performed on about 0.5 to 1 ug of RNA. TCRdb reprocessed the immunoSEQ multiplex PCR reads via MiXCR and lists one record per CDR3 protein. This repertoire shows 100,000 to 150,000 distinct CDR3 sequences, around 96% found once; its top ten account for more than 0.09%. This CDR3 has 12 residues. The V gene's germline CDR1 is LGHDT and CDR2 YNNKEL (reference sequence). The V gene lost 2 bases and the J gene lost 7 bases, with 8 bases spanning the gap. The clonotype was recovered from a human donor in good health. V is TRBV3-1 and J is TRBJ1-2; no definite D call. What was sequenced was CD4+ T cells from PBMCs. The CDR3 coding sequence is TGTGCCAGCAGCCAAATCCAGGTTGGCTACACCTTC. Residues: CASSQIQVGYTF.